The entry that follows covers one T cell receptor (beta chain) sequence. Its antigen has not been determined. Qualities for individual bases were not recorded, and no much larger clone is one base off. This entry comes from a study of T-cell memory formation after mild COVID-19 (dated by TCRdb to about 2021). Regarding the complete study: TCR sequence clusters from the two donors were found to be largely donor specific. In two donors, T-cell clones that expanded and contracted after mild COVID-19 were followed by sequencing TCRalpha and TCRbeta repertoires longitudinally. The cohort was made up of two young adult volunteers, one female and one male, who were previously healthy. Broader findings and caveats from the paper: From day 15 to 85, contracting clones showed balanced CD4/CD8 phenotypes, whereas a second wave of clones that expanded from day 15 to 37 leaned towards CD4+. SARS-CoV-2 specificity of the second-wave clones peaking on day 37 was not confirmed. Contracting CD4+ clones were located mainly in the CM and EM memory subsets, whereas CD8+ clones were found to be enriched in EMRA. The study included only a couple of mild cases, and larger cohorts that include severe cases with pre-infection samples were judged to be necessary. Some responding clones were detected in pre-infection memory, which suggested that pre-existing cross-reactive memory T cells had joined the SARS-CoV-2 response.

Ficoll-Paque density gradient centrifugation was the method used to isolate PBMCs. The CDR3 measures 17 amino acids from cysteine to phenylalanine. Of all the DNA, just the CDR3 is kept, 51 bases in frame from base 1. After removal of 4 bases from V and 0 bases from J, the junction retains 7 bases not matched to a gene. According to the germline V gene, CDR1 reads SGHAT and CDR2 reads FQNNGV. The sequencer listed for this sample is Illumina NovaSeq 6000. TCRalpha and TCRbeta cDNA libraries were constructed by 5'RACE with constant-segment primers, with sample barcodes and unique molecular identifiers being introduced. Trizol reagent was used to extract RNA from every sample. Libraries were amplified in two PCR steps, with a second sample barcode and Illumina TruSeq adapters added in the second step. Libraries were sequenced on an Illumina NovaSeq with 2 x 150 bp paired-end reads. The study's own analysis went as follows. Reads were demultiplexed and collapsed into UMI-guided consensus sequences with migec v1.2.7. With mixcr v2.1.11, UMI consensuses were aligned to TRA and TRB V and J templates and assembled into clonotypes. Clonotypes were classified as expanded or contracted when called significant by both edgeR and NoisET, with noise models trained on biological replicates. edgeR calls used a false discovery rate-adjusted p below 0.01 and a log2 fold-change threshold of 1. PCA with hierarchical clustering of max-normalized trajectories of the 1000 most abundant clonotypes was used as exploratory dynamics analysis. The CD4 or CD8 phenotype of responding clones was assigned using the separately sequenced CD4+ and CD8+ repertoires. TCRdb cleaned the public reads at Q25 with fastp, built clones with MiXCR and kept in-frame beta chains. CDR3 protein sequences are deduplicated, and each keeps its most common genes and DNA. The V and J calls shown here were made by TCRdb, not taken from the authors' results. This sample lists 150,000 or so distinct CDR3 sequences; around 25% were detected once. Together, the top ten hold approximately 25% of the sample.

The chain is assembled from TRBV11-2 and TRBJ2-1; the junction holds 9 bases that match TRBD2. This sequence was found in an adult woman who had mild COVID-19 (a few samples of this study predate the infection). The sample titles of this study are shuffled in the database, so cell type and time point are left out; the donor was told from shared clones. The sample was PBMCs or a T cell subset sorted from them (not recorded which). The DNA sequence is as follows: TGTGCCAGCAGCTCGGCTAGCGGGATGAGCTCCTACAATGAGCAGTTCTTC. Translated, this is CASSSASGMSSYNEQFF.